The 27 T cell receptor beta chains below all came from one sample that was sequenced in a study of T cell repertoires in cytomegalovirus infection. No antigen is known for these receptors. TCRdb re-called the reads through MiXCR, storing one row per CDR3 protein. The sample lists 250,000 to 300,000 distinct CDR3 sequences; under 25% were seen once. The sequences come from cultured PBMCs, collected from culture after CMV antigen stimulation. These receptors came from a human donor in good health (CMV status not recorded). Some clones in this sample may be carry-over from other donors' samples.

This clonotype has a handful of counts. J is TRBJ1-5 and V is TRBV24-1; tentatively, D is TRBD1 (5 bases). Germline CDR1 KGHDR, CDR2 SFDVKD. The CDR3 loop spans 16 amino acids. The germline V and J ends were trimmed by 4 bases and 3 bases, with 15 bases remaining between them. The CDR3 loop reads CATSDRTGPPNQPQHF. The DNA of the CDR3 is TGTGCCACCAGTGACCGAACGGGACCACCCAATCAGCCCCAGCATTTT.

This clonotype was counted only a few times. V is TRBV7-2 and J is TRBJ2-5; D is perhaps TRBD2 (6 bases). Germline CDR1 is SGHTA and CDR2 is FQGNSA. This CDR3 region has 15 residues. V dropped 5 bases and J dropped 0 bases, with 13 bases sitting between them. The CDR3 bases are TGTGCCAGCAGCCGTGGAACTAGCTACCAAGAGACCCAGTACTTC. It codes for CASSRGTSYQETQYF.

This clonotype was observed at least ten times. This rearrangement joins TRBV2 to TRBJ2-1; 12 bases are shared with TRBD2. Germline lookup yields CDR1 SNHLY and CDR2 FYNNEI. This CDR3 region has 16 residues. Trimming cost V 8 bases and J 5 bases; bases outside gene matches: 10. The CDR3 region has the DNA TGTGCCAGCTGGGCTAGCGGGAGGGCCGAGCACAATGAGCAGTTCTTC. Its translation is CASWASGRAEHNEQFF.

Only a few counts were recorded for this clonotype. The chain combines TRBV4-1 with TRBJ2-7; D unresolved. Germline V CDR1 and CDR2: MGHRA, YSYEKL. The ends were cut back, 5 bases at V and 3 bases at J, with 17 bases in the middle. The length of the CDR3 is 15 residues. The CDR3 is CASSRTEERNYEQYV. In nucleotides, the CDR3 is TGCGCCAGCAGCAGGACGGAAGAGAGAAACTACGAGCAGTACGTC.

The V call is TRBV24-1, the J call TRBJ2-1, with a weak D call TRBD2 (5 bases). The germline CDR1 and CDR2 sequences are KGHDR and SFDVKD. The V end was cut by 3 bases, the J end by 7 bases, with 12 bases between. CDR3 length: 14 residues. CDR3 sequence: CATSDKRVGNEQFF. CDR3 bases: TGTGCCACCAGTGATAAGAGGGTCGGAAATGAGCAGTTCTTC.

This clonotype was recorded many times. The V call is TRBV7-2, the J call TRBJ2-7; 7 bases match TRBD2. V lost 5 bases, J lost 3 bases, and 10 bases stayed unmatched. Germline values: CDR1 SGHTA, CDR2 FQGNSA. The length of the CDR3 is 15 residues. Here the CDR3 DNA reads TGTGCCAGCAGCCCGGGGACTACCTCTTACTACGAGCAGTACTTC. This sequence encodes CASSPGTTSYYEQYF.

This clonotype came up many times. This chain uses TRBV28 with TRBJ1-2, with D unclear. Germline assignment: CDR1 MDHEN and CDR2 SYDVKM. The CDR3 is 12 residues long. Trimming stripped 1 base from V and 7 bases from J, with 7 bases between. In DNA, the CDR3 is TGTGCCAGCAGTTTATCAGAGGGTGGCTACACCTTC. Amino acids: CASSLSEGGYTF.

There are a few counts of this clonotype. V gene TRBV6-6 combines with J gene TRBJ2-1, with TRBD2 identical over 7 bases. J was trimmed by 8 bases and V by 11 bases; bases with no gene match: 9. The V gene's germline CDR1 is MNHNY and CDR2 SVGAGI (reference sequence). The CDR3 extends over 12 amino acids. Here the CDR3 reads CAESVGGDEQFF. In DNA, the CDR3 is TGTGCCGAGAGCGTGGGGGGGGATGAGCAGTTCTTC.

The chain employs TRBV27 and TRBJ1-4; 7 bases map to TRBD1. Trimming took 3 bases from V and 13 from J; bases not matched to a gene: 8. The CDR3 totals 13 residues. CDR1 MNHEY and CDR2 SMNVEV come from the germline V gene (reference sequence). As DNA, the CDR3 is TGTGCCAGCAGTTTCCTAAGACAGGGCAGACTGTTTTTT. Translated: CASSFLRQGRLFF.

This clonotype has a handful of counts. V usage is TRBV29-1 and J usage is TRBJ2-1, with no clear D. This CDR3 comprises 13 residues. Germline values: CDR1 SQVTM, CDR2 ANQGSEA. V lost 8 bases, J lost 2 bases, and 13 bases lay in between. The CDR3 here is CSSVLGTYNEQFF. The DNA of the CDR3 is TGCAGCTCTGTGCTGGGCACCTACAATGAGCAGTTCTTC.

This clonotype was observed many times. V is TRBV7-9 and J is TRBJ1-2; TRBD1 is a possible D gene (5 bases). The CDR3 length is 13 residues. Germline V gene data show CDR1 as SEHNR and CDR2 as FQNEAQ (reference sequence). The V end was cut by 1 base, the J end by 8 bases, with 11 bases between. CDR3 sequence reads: CASSLEPGRGYTF. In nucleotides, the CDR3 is TGTGCCAGCAGCTTAGAGCCAGGGCGAGGCTACACCTTC.

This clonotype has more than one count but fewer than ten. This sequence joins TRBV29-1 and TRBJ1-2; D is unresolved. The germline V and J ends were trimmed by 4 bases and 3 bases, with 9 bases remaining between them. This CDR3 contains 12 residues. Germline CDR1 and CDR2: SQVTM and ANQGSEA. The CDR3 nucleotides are TGCAGCGTTGCGGGAAGGGACTATGGCTACACCTTC. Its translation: CSVAGRDYGYTF.

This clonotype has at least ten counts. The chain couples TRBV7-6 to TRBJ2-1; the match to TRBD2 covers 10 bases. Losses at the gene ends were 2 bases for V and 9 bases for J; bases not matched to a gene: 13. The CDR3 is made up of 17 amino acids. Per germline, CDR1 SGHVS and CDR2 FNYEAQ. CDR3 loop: CASSLQASGRPSIEQFF. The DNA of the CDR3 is TGTGCCAGCAGCTTACAGGCTAGCGGGAGACCCTCAATTGAGCAGTTCTTC. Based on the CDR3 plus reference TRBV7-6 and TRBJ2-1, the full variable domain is GAGVSQSPRYKVTKRGQDVALRCDPISGHVSLYWYRQALGQGPEFLTYFNYEAQQDKSGLPNDRFSAERPEGSISTLTIQRTEQRDSAMYRCASSLQASGRPSIEQFFGPGTRLTVL.

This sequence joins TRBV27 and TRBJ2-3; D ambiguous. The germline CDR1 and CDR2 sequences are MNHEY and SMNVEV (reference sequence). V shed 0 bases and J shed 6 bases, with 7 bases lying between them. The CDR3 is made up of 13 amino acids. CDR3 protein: CASSLSTMDTQYF. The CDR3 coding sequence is TGTGCCAGCAGTTTATCGACGATGGATACGCAGTATTTT.

The CDR3 coding sequence is TGTGCCAGCAGCGCCGGGGCCGCGAACACCGGGGAGCTGTTTTTT. It specifies CASSAGAANTGELFF. The rearrangement links TRBV5-4 to TRBJ2-2; D tentatively fits TRBD1 or TRBD2 (5 bases each). Trimming removed 4 bases at V and 0 bases at J, with 10 bases between. Per the germline V gene, CDR1 is SGHNT and CDR2 is YYREEE (reference sequence). The CDR3 spans 15 residues.

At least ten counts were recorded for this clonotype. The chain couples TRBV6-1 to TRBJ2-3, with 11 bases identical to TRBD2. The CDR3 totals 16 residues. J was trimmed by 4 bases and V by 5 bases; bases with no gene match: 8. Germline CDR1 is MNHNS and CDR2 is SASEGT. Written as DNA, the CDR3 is TGTGCCAGCAGTCGTACTAGCGGGGGTCCCTCAGATACGCAGTATTTT. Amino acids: CASSRTSGGPSDTQYF.

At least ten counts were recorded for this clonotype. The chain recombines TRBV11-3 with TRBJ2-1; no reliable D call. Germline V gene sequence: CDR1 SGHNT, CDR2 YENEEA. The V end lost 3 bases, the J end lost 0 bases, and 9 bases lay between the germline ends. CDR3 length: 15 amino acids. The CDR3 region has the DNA TGTGCCAGCAGCTTCACGAGGAGCTCCTACAATGAGCAGTTCTTC. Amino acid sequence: CASSFTRSSYNEQFF.

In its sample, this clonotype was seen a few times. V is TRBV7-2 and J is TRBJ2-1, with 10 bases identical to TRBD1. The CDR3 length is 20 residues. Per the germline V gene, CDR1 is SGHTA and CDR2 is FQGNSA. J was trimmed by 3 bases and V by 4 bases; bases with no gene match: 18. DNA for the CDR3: TGTGCCAGCAGCTACCGGGACAGGGGATCTAGCGGAGCTATCTACAATGAGCAGTTCTTC. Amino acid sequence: CASSYRDRGSSGAIYNEQFF. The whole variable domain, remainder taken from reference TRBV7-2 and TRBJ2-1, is GAGVSQSPSNKVTEKGKDVELRCDPISGHTALYWYRQSLGQGLEFLIYFQGNSAPDKSGLPSDRFSAERTGGSVSTLTIQRTQQEDSAVYLCASSYRDRGSSGAIYNEQFFGPGTRLTVL.

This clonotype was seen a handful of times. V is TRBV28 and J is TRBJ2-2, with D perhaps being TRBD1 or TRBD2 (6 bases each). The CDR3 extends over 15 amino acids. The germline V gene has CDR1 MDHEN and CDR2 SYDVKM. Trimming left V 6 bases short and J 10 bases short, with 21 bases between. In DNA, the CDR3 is TGTGCCAGCAGGGGGGTCTGGAGGGGGGACCTGGAGCTGTTTTTT. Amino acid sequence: CASRGVWRGDLELFF.

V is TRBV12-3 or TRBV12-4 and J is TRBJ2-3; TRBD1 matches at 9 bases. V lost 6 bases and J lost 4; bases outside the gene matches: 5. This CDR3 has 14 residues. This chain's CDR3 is CASRHRGPADTQYF. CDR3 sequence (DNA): TGTGCCAGCAGGCACAGGGGGCCCGCAGATACGCAGTATTTT.

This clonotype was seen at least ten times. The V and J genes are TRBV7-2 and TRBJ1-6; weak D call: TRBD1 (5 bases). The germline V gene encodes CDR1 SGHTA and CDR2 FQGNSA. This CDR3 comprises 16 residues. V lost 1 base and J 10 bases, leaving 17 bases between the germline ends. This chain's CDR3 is CASSLDGAGQQSPLHF. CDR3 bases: TGTGCCAGCAGCTTAGACGGGGCAGGGCAGCAATCACCCCTCCACTTT.

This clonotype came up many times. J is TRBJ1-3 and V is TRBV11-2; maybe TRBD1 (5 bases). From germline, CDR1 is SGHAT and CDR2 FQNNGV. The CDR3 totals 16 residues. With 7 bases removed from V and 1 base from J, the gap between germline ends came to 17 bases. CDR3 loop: CASTFQAAGSGNTIYF. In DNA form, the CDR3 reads TGTGCCAGCACTTTTCAGGCGGCAGGGTCTGGAAACACCATATATTTT.

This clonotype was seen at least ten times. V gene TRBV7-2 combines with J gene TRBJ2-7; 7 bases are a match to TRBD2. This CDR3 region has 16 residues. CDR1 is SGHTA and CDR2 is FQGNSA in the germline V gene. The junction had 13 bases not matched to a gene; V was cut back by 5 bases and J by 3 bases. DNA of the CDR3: TGTGCCAGCAGCCCCCATGGGGGGAGGGCCGTCTACGAGCAGTACTTC. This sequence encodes CASSPHGGRAVYEQYF.

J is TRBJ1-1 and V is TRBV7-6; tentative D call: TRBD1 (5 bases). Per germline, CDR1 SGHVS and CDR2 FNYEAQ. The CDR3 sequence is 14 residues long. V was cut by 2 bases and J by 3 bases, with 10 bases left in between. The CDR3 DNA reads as TGTGCCAGCAGCTTACAGGGTGGGGACACTGAAGCTTTCTTT. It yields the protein CASSLQGGDTEAFF.

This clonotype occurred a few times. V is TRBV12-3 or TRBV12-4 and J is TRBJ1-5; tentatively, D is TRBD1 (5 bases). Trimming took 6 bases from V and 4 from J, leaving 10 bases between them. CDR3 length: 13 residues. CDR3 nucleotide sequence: TGTGCCAGCAGGCCATCAGGGAATCAGCCCCAGCATTTT. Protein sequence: CASRPSGNQPQHF.

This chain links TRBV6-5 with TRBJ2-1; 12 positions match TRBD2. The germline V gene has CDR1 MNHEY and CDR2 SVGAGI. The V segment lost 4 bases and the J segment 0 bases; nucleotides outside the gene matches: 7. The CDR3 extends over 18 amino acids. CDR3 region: CASSSGLAGMGSYNEQFF. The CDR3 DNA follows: TGTGCCAGCAGTTCCGGACTAGCGGGAATGGGCTCCTACAATGAGCAGTTCTTC.

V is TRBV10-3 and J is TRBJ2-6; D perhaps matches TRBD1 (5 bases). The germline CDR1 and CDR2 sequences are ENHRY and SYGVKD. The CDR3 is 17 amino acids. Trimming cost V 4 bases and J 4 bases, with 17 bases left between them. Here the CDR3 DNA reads TGTGCCATCAGTGCGTCTTACCAGGGTTCAGGGGCCAACGTCCTGACTTTC. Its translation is CAISASYQGSGANVLTF.